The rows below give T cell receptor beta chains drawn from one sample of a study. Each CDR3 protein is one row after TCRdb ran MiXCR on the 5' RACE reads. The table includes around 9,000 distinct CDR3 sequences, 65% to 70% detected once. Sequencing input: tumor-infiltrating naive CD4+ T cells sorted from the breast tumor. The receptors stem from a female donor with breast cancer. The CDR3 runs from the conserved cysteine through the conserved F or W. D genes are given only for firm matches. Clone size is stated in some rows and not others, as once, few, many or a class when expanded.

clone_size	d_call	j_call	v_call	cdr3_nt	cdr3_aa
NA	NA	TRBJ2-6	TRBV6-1	TGTGCCAGCAGTGTTCGAGGTCGAAGGTCTGGGGCCAACGTCCTGACTTTC	CASSVRGRRSGANVLTF
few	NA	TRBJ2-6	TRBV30	TGTGCCTGGAGTCCGGTAGGACTCCTAAGTTCTGGGGCCAACGTCCTGACTTTC	CAWSPVGLLSSGANVLTF
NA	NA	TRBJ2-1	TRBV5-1	TGCGCCAGCAGCCCAAACATCGGGGACAATGAGCAGTTCTTC	CASSPNIGDNEQFF
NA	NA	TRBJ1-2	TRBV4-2	TGTGCCAGCAGCCAAGGTGGGGCCGGGTCCCACTATGGCTACACCTTC	CASSQGGAGSHYGYTF
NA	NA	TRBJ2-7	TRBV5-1	TGCGCCAGCAGCTCCGGGGACGTTAAGGTGCAGTACTTC	CASSSGDVKVQYF
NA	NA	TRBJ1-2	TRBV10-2	TGTGCCATCAGGGAACAGGCTAACTATGGCTACACCTTC	CAIREQANYGYTF
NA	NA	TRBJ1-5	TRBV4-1	TGCGCCAGCAGCCAAGATCGTGACAGCGGTCAGCCCCAGCATTTT	CASSQDRDSGQPQHF
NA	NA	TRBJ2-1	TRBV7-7	TGTGCTAGCAGCCATGCCAGGCTCGATGAGCAGTTCTTC	CASSHARLDEQFF
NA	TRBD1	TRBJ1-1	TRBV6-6	TGTGCCAGCAGTTCGGGGACAGGACCTCAAGTTGCTTTCTTT	CASSSGTGPQVAFF
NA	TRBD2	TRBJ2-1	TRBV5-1	TGCGCCAGCAGCTTGGGAGCGGGAGGAGCCTACAATGAGCAGTTCTTC	CASSLGAGGAYNEQFF
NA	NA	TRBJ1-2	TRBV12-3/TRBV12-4	TGTGCCAGCAGTTTTCAGGGGCCCAATGGCTACACCTTC	CASSFQGPNGYTF
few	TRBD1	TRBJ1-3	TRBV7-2	TGTGCCAGCAGCTTCGGACAGGGGTCAGACACCATATATTTT	CASSFGQGSDTIYF
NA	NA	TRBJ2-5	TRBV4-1	TGCGCCAGCAGCCAACCGGGACTGGAGACCCAGTACTTC	CASSQPGLETQYF
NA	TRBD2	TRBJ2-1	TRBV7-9	TGTGCCAGCAGCCCAGGACTAGCGGGAGTTCGGAATGAGCAGTTCTTC	CASSPGLAGVRNEQFF
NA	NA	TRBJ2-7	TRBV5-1	TGCGCCAGCAGCTTGGGACAGGCAAGCTCCTACGAGCAGTACTTC	CASSLGQASSYEQYF
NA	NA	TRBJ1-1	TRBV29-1	TGCAGCGCCCGGGTTTTAGGCACTGAAGCTTTCTTT	CSARVLGTEAFF
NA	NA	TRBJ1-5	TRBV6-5	TGTGCCAGCAGTTACAGACGCAATCAGCCCCAGCATTTT	CASSYRRNQPQHF
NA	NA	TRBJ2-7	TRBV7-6	TGTGCCAGCAGCCCCTCATTTGGCGAGCAGTACTTC	CASSPSFGEQYF
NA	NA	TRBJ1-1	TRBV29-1	TGCAGCGCGACAGCGAACACTGAAGCTTTCTTT	CSATANTEAFF
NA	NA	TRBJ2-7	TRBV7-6	TGTGCCAGCAGCTTAGGGACGGGGAACAACTACGAGCAGTACTTC	CASSLGTGNNYEQYF
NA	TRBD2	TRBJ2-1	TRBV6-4	TGTGCCTCCAAGGGACTAGCGGGGGGGCACGAGCAGTTCTTC	CASKGLAGGHEQFF
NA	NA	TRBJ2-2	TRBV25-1	TGTGCCAGCAGTGAAATGCAAGGGAACACCGGGGAGCTGTTTTTT	CASSEMQGNTGELFF
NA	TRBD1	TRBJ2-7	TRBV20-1	TGCAGTGCTTACACGGGACAGAACTACGAGCAGTACTTC	CSAYTGQNYEQYF
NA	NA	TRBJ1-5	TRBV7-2	TGTGCCAGCAGCATGATGCCCGGTCCTAGCAATCAGCCCCAGCATTTT	CASSMMPGPSNQPQHF
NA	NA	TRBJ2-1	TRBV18	TGTGCCAGCTCCCCGGACAGTCACGGCGAGCAGTTCTTC	CASSPDSHGEQFF
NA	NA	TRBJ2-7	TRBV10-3	TGTGCCATCAGTACAGGGACATCCTACGAGCAGTACTTC	CAISTGTSYEQYF
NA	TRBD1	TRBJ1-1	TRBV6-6	TGTGCCAGCAGGGGACAGGTCGTTAACACTGAAGCTTTCTTT	CASRGQVVNTEAFF
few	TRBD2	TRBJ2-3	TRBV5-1	TGCGCCAGCAGCTTGGTATCGCGGGGGGGCACAGATACGCAGTATTTT	CASSLVSRGGTDTQYF
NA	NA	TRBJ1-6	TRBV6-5	TGTGCCAGTGGACTCAGGAGCTCCTATAATTCACCCCTCCACTTT	CASGLRSSYNSPLHF
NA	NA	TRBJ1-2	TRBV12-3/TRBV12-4	TGTGCCAGCACCCAGACAGCAAACTATGGCTACACCTTC	CASTQTANYGYTF
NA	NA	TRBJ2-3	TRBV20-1	TGCAGTGCTAGAAGGGCGGACAGCACAGATACGCAGTATTTT	CSARRADSTDTQYF
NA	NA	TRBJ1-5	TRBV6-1	TGTGCCAGCAGGGTCGAGGACGGTCGCAATCAGCCCCAGCATTTT	CASRVEDGRNQPQHF